The present T cell receptor (beta chain) was sequenced within a study of blood T cell repertoires in COVID-19. Study background: PBMCs, B-cell-depleted T cells, or T cells were the source of the cDNA or gDNA that made up the material.

Germline CDR1 reads MNHEY; CDR2 reads SVGEGT. Unmatched junction bases numbered 9, after V lost 4 bases and J lost 0 bases. The CDR3 covers 17 residues. Per the study methods: Nucleated cell number was recorded as an estimate derived from reference gene primer amplification. The repertoire was sequenced with immunoSEQ multiplex PCR; TCRdb's copy has only in-frame clones and lacks some. The DNA was the basis for D and trimming; V, J and clone size are from that table. The sample consists of around 94,000 clones, around 90% of them appearing once. What was sequenced was peripheral blood. The source is a man in his fifties with active or convalescent COVID-19. The chain has TRBV6-2 or TRBV6-3 and TRBJ1-1, with TRBD1 matching over 9 bases. CDR3 nucleotide sequence: TGTGCCAGCAGTTTCCCGGACAGGGGCCACCTGAACACTGAAGCTTTCTTT. Encoded protein: CASSFPDRGHLNTEAFF.